This entry describes one TCR beta chain. CDR1 is LGHDT and CDR2 is YNNKEL in the germline V gene (reference sequence). V lost 0 bases to trimming and J lost 6 bases; unmatched junction nucleotides: 1. This CDR3 region has 13 residues. The sample belongs to a study of blood T cell repertoires in COVID-19. The overall study: Whether acute or convalescent, the COVID-19 samples came from the United States, Italy and Spain.

In the original workflow: Estimation of nucleated cell counts was performed using reference gene primer amplification. Repertoires were generated with immunoSEQ multiplex PCR, while TCRdb's copy carries only in-frame clones and drops some. V, J and clone size were drawn from that table, and D and trimming were deduced from the DNA. The data hold 200,000 to 300,000 clones, with 70% to 90% observed a single time. The receptor was derived from a young man with active or convalescent COVID-19. The chain joins TRBV3-1 (or the pseudogene TRBV3-2) to TRBJ1-1; 7 bases line up with TRBD1. The sample consisted of peripheral blood. CDR3 region: CASSQEDRSEAFF. CDR3 nucleotide sequence: TGTGCCAGCAGCCAAGAGGACAGGTCTGAAGCTTTCTTT.